This entry concerns a single T cell receptor beta chain. What it recognizes is unknown. Carrying UMI labels, the TRB cDNA libraries were prepared through 5' RACE. TCRdb re-called the 5' RACE reads, yielding one record per CDR3 amino acid sequence without DNA. The sample totals some 150,000 distinct CDR3 sequences. This entry belongs to a study of CXCR3-negative and CXCR3-positive naive CD8 T cells. Points from the study as a whole: CXCR3-positive naive cells had TRB CDR3s that were more hydrophobic than CXCR3-negative naive cells had. The majority of assays used fresh PBMCs, and CXCR3 expression partially decreased after cryopreservation. With respect to TRBV-TRBJ usage, naive CXCR3-negative and CXCR3-positive cells were similar; memory differed. The study found comparably high diversity in both naive subsets and much lower diversity in memory CD8+ cells.

CDR3 length equals 12 residues. Germline values: CDR1 SEHNR, CDR2 FQNEAQ (reference sequence). CD8+ T cell subsets were each sorted in triplicate, 300,000 cells apiece. This clonotype was obtained from a human donor in good health. Some clones in this sample may be carry-over from other donors' samples. The rearrangement links TRBV7-9 to TRBJ1-5. The sample comprised naive CXCR3+ CD8+ T cells from blood. The subset is: CD45RO-CCR7+CD27+CD95- naive CD8+ T cells expressing CXCR3 (TNR3+). This chain's CDR3 is CASSQPSQPQHF.